This TCR beta chain was identified during a study of Tregs in tolerant kidney transplant recipients. Unstimulated regulatory T cells (CD4+CD25+CD127-), CD4+CD25- non-regulatory cells, CD4 and CD8 cells were FACS-sorted from thawed PBMCs. The protocol was immunoSEQ multiplex PCR, while the TCRdb copy is restricted to in-frame clones and leaves out a portion. The sample consists of over 55,000 clones, around 83% of them appearing once. CDR3 length: 13 amino acids. Germline V gene sequence: CDR1 MNHEY, CDR2 SVGAGI. V was clipped by 8 bases and J by 2 bases, with 13 bases between them. The sample comprised CD4+ T cells from blood. The TCR comes from a human donor in good health. The chain combines TRBV6-5 with TRBJ2-7; the D gene is possibly TRBD2 (5 bases). CDR3 in DNA: TGTGCCAGCGCGGCTAGCTACACCTACGAGCAGTACTTC. Protein product: CASAASYTYEQYF.